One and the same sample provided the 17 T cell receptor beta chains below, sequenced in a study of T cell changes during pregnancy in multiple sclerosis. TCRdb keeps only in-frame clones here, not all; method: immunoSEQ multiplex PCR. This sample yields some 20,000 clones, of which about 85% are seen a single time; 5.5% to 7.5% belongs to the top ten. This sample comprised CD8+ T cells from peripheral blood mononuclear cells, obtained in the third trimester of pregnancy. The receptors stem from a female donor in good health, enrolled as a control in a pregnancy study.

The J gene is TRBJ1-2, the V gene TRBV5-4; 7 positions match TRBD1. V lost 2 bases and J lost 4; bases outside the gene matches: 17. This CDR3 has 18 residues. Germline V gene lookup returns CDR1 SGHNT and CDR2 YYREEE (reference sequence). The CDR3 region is CASSLGVGGTDPSYGYTF. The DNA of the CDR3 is TGTGCCAGCAGCTTAGGGGTGGGCGGGACAGACCCTAGCTATGGCTACACCTTC.

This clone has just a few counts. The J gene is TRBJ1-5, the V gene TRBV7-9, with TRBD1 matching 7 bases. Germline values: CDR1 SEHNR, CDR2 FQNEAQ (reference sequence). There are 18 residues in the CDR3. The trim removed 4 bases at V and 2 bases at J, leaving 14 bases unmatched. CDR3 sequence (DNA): TGTGCCAGCAGCTCCAGTACGATCAGGGGGGACGGCAATCAGCCCCAGCATTTT. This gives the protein CASSSSTIRGDGNQPQHF.

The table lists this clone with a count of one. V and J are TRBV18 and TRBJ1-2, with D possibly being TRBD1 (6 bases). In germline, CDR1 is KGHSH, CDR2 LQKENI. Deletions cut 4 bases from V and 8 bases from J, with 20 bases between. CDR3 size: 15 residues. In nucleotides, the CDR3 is TGTGCCAGCTCACTCACGGGACATCGAGGGGACGGCTACACCTTC. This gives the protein CASSLTGHRGDGYTF.

The CDR3 region is CASSVGSGSRYEQYF. CDR3 nucleotide sequence: TGTGCCAGCAGCGTAGGAAGCGGGAGTAGGTACGAGCAGTACTTC. The chain employs TRBV9 and TRBJ2-7; 8 bases are a match to TRBD2. Trimming at V came to 0 bases and at J to 4 bases, leaving 6 bases not matched to a gene. In germline, CDR1 is SGDLS, CDR2 YYNGEE. The CDR3 covers 15 residues.

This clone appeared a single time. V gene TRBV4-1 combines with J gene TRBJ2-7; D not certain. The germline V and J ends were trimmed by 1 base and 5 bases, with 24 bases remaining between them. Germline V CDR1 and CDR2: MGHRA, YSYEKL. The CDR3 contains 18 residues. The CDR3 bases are TGCGCCAGCAGCCAAGTTAGTTTAGCTGACTTTCGGTCCGACGAGCAGTACTTC. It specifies CASSQVSLADFRSDEQYF.

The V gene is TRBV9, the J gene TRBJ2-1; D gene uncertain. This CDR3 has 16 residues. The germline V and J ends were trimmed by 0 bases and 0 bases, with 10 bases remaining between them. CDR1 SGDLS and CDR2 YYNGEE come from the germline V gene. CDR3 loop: CASSVVPRSSYNEQFF. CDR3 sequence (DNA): TGTGCCAGCAGCGTAGTCCCGCGTAGCTCCTACAATGAGCAGTTCTTC.

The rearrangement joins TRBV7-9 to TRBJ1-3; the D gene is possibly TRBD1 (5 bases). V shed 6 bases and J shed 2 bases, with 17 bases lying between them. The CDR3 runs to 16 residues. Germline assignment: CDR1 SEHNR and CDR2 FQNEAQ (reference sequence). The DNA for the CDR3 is TGTGCCAGCAGTTACCAGACTTGGGGGGCTGGAAACACCATATATTTT. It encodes CASSYQTWGAGNTIYF.

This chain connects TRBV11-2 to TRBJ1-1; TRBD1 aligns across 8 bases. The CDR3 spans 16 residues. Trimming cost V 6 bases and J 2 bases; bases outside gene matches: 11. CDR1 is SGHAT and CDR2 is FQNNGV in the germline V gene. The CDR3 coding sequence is TGTGCCAGCAGGAGGATAGGGACAGGTCTTAACACTGAAGCTTTCTTT. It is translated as CASRRIGTGLNTEAFF. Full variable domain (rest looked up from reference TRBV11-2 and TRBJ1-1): EAGVAQSPRYKIIEKRQSVAFWCNPISGHATLYWYQQILGQGPKLLIQFQNNGVVDDSQLPKDRFSAERLKGVDSTLKIQPAKLEDSAVYLCASRRIGTGLNTEAFFGQGTRLTVV.

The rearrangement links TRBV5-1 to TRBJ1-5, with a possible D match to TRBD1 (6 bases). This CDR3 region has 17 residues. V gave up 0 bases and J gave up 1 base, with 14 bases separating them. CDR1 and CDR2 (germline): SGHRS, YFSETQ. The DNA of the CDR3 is TGCGCCAGCAGCTTGGGTCCAGGGAGGGGGAGCAATCAGCCCCAGCATTTT. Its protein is CASSLGPGRGSNQPQHF.

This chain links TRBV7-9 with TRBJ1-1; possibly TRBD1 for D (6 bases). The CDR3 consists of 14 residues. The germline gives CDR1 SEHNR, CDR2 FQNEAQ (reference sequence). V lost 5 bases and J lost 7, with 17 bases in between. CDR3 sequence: CASSRGGGADEAFF. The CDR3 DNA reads TGTGCCAGCAGCCGCGGGGGCGGGGCCGATGAAGCTTTCTTT.

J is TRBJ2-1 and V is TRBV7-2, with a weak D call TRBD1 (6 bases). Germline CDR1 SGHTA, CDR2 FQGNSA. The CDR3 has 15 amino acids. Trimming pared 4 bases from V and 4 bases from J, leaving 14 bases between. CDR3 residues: CASSSASRGYNEQFF. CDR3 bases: TGTGCCAGCAGCTCAGCCTCCAGGGGTTACAATGAGCAGTTCTTC.

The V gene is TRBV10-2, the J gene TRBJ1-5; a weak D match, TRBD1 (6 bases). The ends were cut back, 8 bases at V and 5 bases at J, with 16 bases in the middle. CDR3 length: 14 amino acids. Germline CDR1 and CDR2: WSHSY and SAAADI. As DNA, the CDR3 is TGCGCCAGCGGGGGCACAGGGATTGATCAGCCCCAGCATTTT. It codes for CASGGTGIDQPQHF.

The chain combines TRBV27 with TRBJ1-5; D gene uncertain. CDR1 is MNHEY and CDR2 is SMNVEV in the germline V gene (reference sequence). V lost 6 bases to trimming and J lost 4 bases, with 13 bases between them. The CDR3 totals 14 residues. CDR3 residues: CASSDLRQNQPQHF. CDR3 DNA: TGTGCCAGCAGCGATCTAAGACAAAATCAGCCCCAGCATTTT.

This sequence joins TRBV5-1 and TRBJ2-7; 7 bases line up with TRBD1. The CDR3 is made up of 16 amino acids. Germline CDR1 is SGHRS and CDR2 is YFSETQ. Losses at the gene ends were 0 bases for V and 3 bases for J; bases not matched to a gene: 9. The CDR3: CASSLEQGNSYYEQYF. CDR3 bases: TGCGCCAGCAGCTTGGAACAGGGGAATTCCTACTACGAGCAGTACTTC.

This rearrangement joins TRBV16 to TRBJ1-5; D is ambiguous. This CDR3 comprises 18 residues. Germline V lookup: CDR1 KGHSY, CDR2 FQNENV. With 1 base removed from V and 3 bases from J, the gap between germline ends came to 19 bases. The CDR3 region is CASSQLEWFWRNNQPQHF. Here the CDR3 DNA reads TGTGCCAGCAGCCAATTAGAGTGGTTTTGGAGGAACAATCAGCCCCAGCATTTT. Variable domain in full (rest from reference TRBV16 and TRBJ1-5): GEEVAQTPKHLVRGEGQKAKLYCAPIKGHSYVFWYQQVLKNEFKFLISFQNENVFDETGMPKERFSAKCLPNSPCSLEIQATKLEDSAVYFCASSQLEWFWRNNQPQHFGDGTRLSIL.

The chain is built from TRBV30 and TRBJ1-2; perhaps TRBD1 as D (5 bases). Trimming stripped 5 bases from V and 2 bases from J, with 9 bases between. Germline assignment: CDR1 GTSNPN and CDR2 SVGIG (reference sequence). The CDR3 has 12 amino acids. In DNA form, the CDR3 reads TGTGCCTGGGTACAGGAGAACTATGGCTACACCTTC. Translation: CAWVQENYGYTF.

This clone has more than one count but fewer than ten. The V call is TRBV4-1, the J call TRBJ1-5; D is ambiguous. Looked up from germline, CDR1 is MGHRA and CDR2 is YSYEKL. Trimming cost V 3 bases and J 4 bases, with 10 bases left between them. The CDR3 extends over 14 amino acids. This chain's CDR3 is CASSQYFGNQPQHF. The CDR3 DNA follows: TGCGCCAGCAGCCAGTATTTCGGTAATCAGCCCCAGCATTTT.